Presented here are 29 T cell receptor beta chains from one specimen sequenced in a study of cytomegalovirus exposure and HLA in healthy donors. Amplification used 60 Vbeta primers and 13 Jbeta primers. The repertoire was sequenced with immunoSEQ multiplex PCR; TCRdb's copy has only in-frame clones and lacks some. The sample holds around 160,000 clones; roughly 88% are singletons and the top ten take roughly 9.3%. Sequencing used PBMCs. The receptors stem from a young man in good health and CMV-seropositive.

This rearrangement joins TRBV7-9 to TRBJ2-5, with a possible D match to TRBD1 (6 bases). This CDR3 is built from 14 residues. The V end was cut by 8 bases, the J end by 4 bases, with 17 bases between. Germline V lookup: CDR1 SEHNR, CDR2 FQNEAQ (reference sequence). CDR3 residues: CASSHPNRAETQYF. CDR3 bases: TGTGCCAGCTCCCACCCCAACAGGGCAGAGACCCAGTACTTC.

The chain couples TRBV6-8 to TRBJ1-5; no clear D. Germline CDR1 is MNHGY and CDR2 is SAAAGT. Trimming shortened V by 5 bases and J by 2 bases, and 25 bases separated the two germline ends. The CDR3 loop spans 19 amino acids. In nucleotides, the CDR3 is TGTGCCAGCAGTAACGTCCACCATTCATCGGAGGTCGGCAATCAGCCCCAGCATTTT. It yields the protein CASSNVHHSSEVGNQPQHF.

V usage is TRBV15 and J usage is TRBJ2-7; D perhaps matches TRBD1 (6 bases). Trimming left V 6 bases short and J 2 bases short, with 14 bases between. Germline CDR1 is LNHNV and CDR2 is YYDKDF (reference sequence). This CDR3 is built from 14 residues. The CDR3 loop is CATRTQGKTYEQYF. The DNA for the CDR3 is TGTGCCACCAGGACACAGGGCAAAACCTACGAGCAGTACTTC.

Notes on this clone: The sample holds other DNA sequences that translate to the same CDR3. The chain carries TRBV5-4 and TRBJ1-1, with 7 bases that match TRBD1. V dropped 4 bases and J dropped 4; count of bases not matched to a gene: 4. Germline lookup yields CDR1 SGHNT and CDR2 YYREEE (reference sequence). The CDR3 is 13 residues long. The CDR3 nucleotides are TGTGCCAGCAGCCTCGGGACAGCCACTGAAGCTTTCTTT. Its translation is CASSLGTATEAFF.

The rearrangement uses TRBV30 and TRBJ2-3, with a weak D call TRBD1 (5 bases). The CDR3 totals 13 residues. V lost 8 bases and J 3 bases, leaving 15 bases between the germline ends. CDR1 and CDR2 from the germline V gene are GTSNPN and SVGIG (reference sequence). This chain's CDR3 is CARAAGLTDTQYF. Written as DNA, the CDR3 is TGTGCCCGAGCTGCAGGGCTAACAGATACGCAGTATTTT.

This clone was seen a handful of times. This chain connects TRBV19 to TRBJ1-1, with D possibly matching TRBD1 (6 bases). V gave up 4 bases and J gave up 8 bases, with 11 bases separating them. Germline-derived CDR1 and CDR2 are LNHDA and SQIVND (reference sequence). The CDR3 totals 12 residues. The CDR3 spells CASSNQGPEAFF. Written as DNA, the CDR3 is TGTGCCAGTAGTAATCAGGGGCCGGAAGCTTTCTTT.

V gene TRBV5-4 combines with J gene TRBJ1-1; 8 bases line up with TRBD1. The length of the CDR3 is 15 residues. Trimming at V came to 0 bases and at J to 0 bases, leaving 1 base not matched to a gene. Per the germline V gene, CDR1 is SGHNT and CDR2 is YYREEE (reference sequence). The CDR3 sequence: CASSLDRGMNTEAFF. CDR3 bases: TGTGCCAGCAGCTTGGACAGGGGGATGAACACTGAAGCTTTCTTT. Drawing the rest from reference TRBV5-4 and TRBJ1-1, the complete variable domain is ETGVTQSPTHLIKTRGQQVTLRCSSQSGHNTVSWYQQALGQGPQFIFQYYREEENGRGNFPPRFSGLQFPNYSSELNVNALELDDSALYLCASSLDRGMNTEAFFGQGTRLTVV.

This rearrangement joins TRBV6-4 to TRBJ2-1; 8 positions match TRBD1. CDR1 MRHNA and CDR2 SNTAGT come from the germline V gene. This CDR3 region has 14 residues. V was pared by 6 bases and J by 8 bases, with 9 bases of the junction left unmatched. The CDR3 nucleotides read TGTGCCAGCAGCCTAGGACAGGGTTCGGATGAGCAGTTCTTC. It translates to CASSLGQGSDEQFF.

The chain combines TRBV15 with TRBJ1-1, with D tentatively TRBD1 (5 bases). The CDR3 has 13 residues. V was pared by 1 base and J by 5 bases, with 8 bases between. The germline CDR1 and CDR2 sequences are LNHNV and YYDKDF (reference sequence). This chain's CDR3 is CATSRVQGTEAFF. Here the CDR3 DNA reads TGTGCCACCAGCAGAGTGCAGGGAACTGAAGCTTTCTTT. The complete variable domain, with remaining parts taken from reference TRBV15 and TRBJ1-1, reads DAMVIQNPRYQVTQFGKPVTLSCSQTLNHNVMYWYQQKSSQAPKLLFHYYDKDFNNEADTPDNFQSRRPNTSFCFLDIRSPGLGDTAMYLCATSRVQGTEAFFGQGTRLTVV.

Only a few counts were recorded for this clone. J is TRBJ2-6 and V is TRBV19, with D perhaps matching TRBD1 (6 bases). This CDR3 has 17 residues. The germline CDR1 and CDR2 sequences are LNHDA and SQIVND (reference sequence). Trimming removed 3 bases from V and 0 bases from J, with 12 bases in between. The CDR3 DNA follows: TGTGCCAGTAGTATTGGACAGCTGTTCTCTGGGGCCAACGTCCTGACTTTC. Protein product: CASSIGQLFSGANVLTF.

The chain carries TRBV6-6 and TRBJ2-7; TRBD2 is a possible D gene (6 bases). The V end lost 2 bases, the J end lost 3 bases, and 17 bases lay between the germline ends. The CDR3 has 16 residues. Germline values: CDR1 MNHNY, CDR2 SVGAGI (reference sequence). CDR3 amino acids: CASSYVLGTYNYEQYF. CDR3 bases: TGTGCCAGCAGTTACGTGTTGGGGACTTACAACTACGAGCAGTACTTC.

This rearrangement joins TRBV2 to TRBJ2-2; 11 bases agree with TRBD2. The CDR3 totals 16 residues. Per the germline V gene, CDR1 is SNHLY and CDR2 is FYNNEI. V lost 7 bases, J lost 6 bases, and 10 bases stayed unmatched. CDR3 loop: CASKGSVAGGSGELFF. In DNA form, the CDR3 reads TGTGCCAGCAAGGGGTCCGTAGCGGGGGGGTCCGGGGAGCTGTTTTTT.

The chain is built from TRBV4-2 and TRBJ2-5; 12 bases align to TRBD2. The DNA end lines up better with TRBJ2-7; the J call may be wrong. Looked up from germline, CDR1 is LGHNA and CDR2 is YNFKEQ. The CDR3 contains 17 residues. The CDR3 DNA follows: TGTGCCAGCAGCGCTAGCGGGGGGGCGTCCGAATTCTACGAGCAGTACTTC. As protein: CASSASGGASEFYEQYF.

This clone was recorded a few times. This rearrangement joins TRBV27 to TRBJ1-5; TRBD1 matches at 7 bases. CDR1 is MNHEY, CDR2 SMNVEV, per germline (reference sequence). The V gene end was trimmed by 6 bases and the J gene end by 4 bases; junction bases not matched to a gene: 6. The CDR3 is 14 residues long. CDR3 sequence reads: CASSSNRGNQPQHF. In DNA form, the CDR3 reads TGTGCCAGCAGCTCCAACAGGGGAAATCAGCCCCAGCATTTT.

The genes are TRBV18 and TRBJ2-7; D is undetermined. Germline CDR1 KGHSH, CDR2 LQKENI. The CDR3 contains 14 residues. Trimming took off 2 bases at V and 2 bases at J, with 10 bases between the two ends. CDR3 amino acids: CASSPSSPAYEQYF. Written as DNA, the CDR3 is TGTGCCAGCTCACCAAGTTCTCCAGCCTACGAGCAGTACTTC.

V and J are TRBV10-3 and TRBJ2-1; 8 bases map to TRBD1. The V and J ends lost 6 bases and 3 bases, in that order; junction bases with no gene match: 4. Germline values: CDR1 ENHRY, CDR2 SYGVKD. This CDR3 region has 14 residues. In DNA form, the CDR3 reads TGTGCCATCAGCACAGGACAGGGCTACAATGAGCAGTTCTTC. It is translated as CAISTGQGYNEQFF.

This rearrangement joins TRBV9 to TRBJ2-3, with 9 bases lining up with TRBD2. V was pared by 0 bases and J by 2 bases, with 10 bases of the junction left unmatched. The germline gives CDR1 SGDLS, CDR2 YYNGEE. This CDR3 contains 18 residues. The CDR3 protein is CASSVGLAGAKTTDTQYF. For the CDR3, the DNA is TGTGCCAGCAGCGTAGGATTAGCGGGGGCCAAGACCACAGATACGCAGTATTTT.

The rearrangement uses TRBV5-1 and TRBJ2-3; perhaps TRBD1 as D (5 bases). The germline V gene has CDR1 SGHRS and CDR2 YFSETQ. The CDR3 contains 14 residues. Trimming shortened V by 1 base and J by 2 bases, and 8 bases separated the two germline ends. The CDR3 loop reads CASSLKGHTDTQYF. CDR3 DNA sequence: TGCGCCAGCAGCTTGAAGGGGCACACAGATACGCAGTATTTT.

This clone has a handful of counts. The J gene is TRBJ2-1, the V gene TRBV7-6; tentative D call: TRBD1 (5 bases). Looked up from germline, CDR1 is SGHVS and CDR2 is FNYEAQ. Trimming stripped 1 base from V and 8 bases from J, with 9 bases between. This CDR3 contains 13 residues. CDR3 in DNA: TGTGCCAGCAGCTTAGGACAGTCCGATGAGCAGTTCTTC. This encodes CASSLGQSDEQFF.

The rearrangement uses TRBV5-4 and TRBJ2-7; 7 bases are shared with TRBD2. This CDR3 contains 16 residues. The V and J ends lost 0 bases and 2 bases, in that order; junction bases with no gene match: 8. Germline CDR1 is SGHNT and CDR2 is YYREEE (reference sequence). CDR3 DNA sequence: TGTGCCAGCAGCTTGGGACTAGCCTCAGACCCCTACGAGCAGTACTTC. As protein: CASSLGLASDPYEQYF.

This clone has a handful of counts. The rearrangement uses TRBV5-8 and TRBJ2-7; D gene uncertain. Germline CDR1 SGHTS, CDR2 YDEGEE. V lost 2 bases, J lost 1 base, and 7 bases lay in between. This CDR3 has 13 residues. This CDR3 is CASSFPGSYEQYF. The CDR3 DNA is TGTGCCAGCAGCTTTCCGGGTTCCTACGAGCAGTACTTC.

The CDR3 loop is CASGTGGRSPLHF. The CDR3 DNA reads TGTGCCAGCGGGACAGGCGGTAGGTCACCCCTCCACTTT. The chain recombines TRBV27 with TRBJ1-6; 8 nucleotides match TRBD1. V trimming: 8 bases; J trimming: 10 bases; junction bases outside the gene matches: 7. Germline CDR1 is MNHEY and CDR2 is SMNVEV (reference sequence). This CDR3 has 13 amino acids.

The chain uses TRBV19 and TRBJ1-3; 7 nucleotides match TRBD1. CDR1 is LNHDA and CDR2 is SQIVND in the germline V gene (reference sequence). J was trimmed by 1 base and V by 6 bases; bases with no gene match: 3. There are 14 residues in the CDR3. The DNA of the CDR3 is TGTGCCAGTAGCGTACAGGGGTCTGGAAACACCATATATTTT. Encoded protein: CASSVQGSGNTIYF. The full variable domain, in which reference TRBV19 and TRBJ1-3 provide the parts outside the CDR3, is DGGITQSPKYLFRKEGQNVTLSCEQNLNHDAMYWYRQDPGQGLRLIYYSQIVNDFQKGDIAEGYSVSREKKESFPLTVTSAQKNPTAFYLCASSVQGSGNTIYFGEGSWLTVV.

The J gene is TRBJ1-5, the V gene TRBV5-1; D unresolved. Trimming shortened V by 0 bases and J by 5 bases, and 15 bases separated the two germline ends. The CDR3 is 16 amino acids. Germline V gene lookup returns CDR1 SGHRS and CDR2 YFSETQ. In DNA, the CDR3 is TGCGCCAGCAGCTTGGCGGAGTGGGTATCGCATCAGCCCCAGCATTTT. Its translation is CASSLAEWVSHQPQHF.

This chain uses TRBV28 with TRBJ1-5, with D possibly TRBD1 on 6 matching bases. Germline-derived CDR1 and CDR2 are MDHEN and SYDVKM. The V end lost 6 bases, the J end lost 0 bases, and 12 bases lay between the germline ends. The CDR3 has 15 amino acids. Here the CDR3 DNA reads TGTGCCAGCAGGAAGACAGGTTATAGCAATCAGCCCCAGCATTTT. The encoded protein is CASRKTGYSNQPQHF.

The sample holds one count of this clone. The chain couples TRBV14 to TRBJ2-5; TRBD2 agrees at 8 bases. The ends lost 6 bases at V and 7 bases at J; junction bases unmatched: 7. Per the germline V gene, CDR1 is SGHDN and CDR2 is FVKESK. There are 13 residues in the CDR3. CDR3 amino acids: CASRLAGGVTQYF. The CDR3 DNA reads TGTGCCAGCAGACTCGCGGGGGGCGTGACCCAGTACTTC.

The CDR3: CATRPSGGNTGELFF. CDR3 coding DNA: TGTGCCACCAGGCCTAGCGGGGGGAACACCGGGGAGCTGTTTTTT. The chain links TRBV15 to TRBJ2-2; 10 nucleotides align to TRBD2. Germline loops: CDR1 LNHNV, CDR2 YYDKDF (reference sequence). The V gene end was trimmed by 6 bases and the J gene end by 1 base; junction bases not matched to a gene: 2. The CDR3 spans 15 residues.

This clone showed up just a few times. V is TRBV7-2 and J is TRBJ1-2; maybe TRBD1 (5 bases). Trimming pared 5 bases from V and 5 bases from J, leaving 9 bases between. The germline V gene has CDR1 SGHTA and CDR2 FQGNSA. This CDR3 spans 12 amino acids. The CDR3 here is CASSPQGYGYTF. CDR3 sequence (DNA): TGTGCCAGCAGCCCCCAGGGTTATGGCTACACCTTC.

V gene TRBV6-5 combines with J gene TRBJ2-7, with 9 nucleotides matching TRBD1. CDR3 size: 14 residues. Germline CDR1 and CDR2: MNHEY and SVGAGI. J lost 9 bases, V lost 2 bases, and 8 bases had no gene match. The CDR3 DNA reads as TGTGCCAGCAGTTACAGCGGACAGGGGACTTGGCAGTACTTC. Encoded protein: CASSYSGQGTWQYF.